This T cell receptor (beta chain) was sequenced in a study of blood T cell repertoires in COVID-19. As for the study in general: Acute-phase and convalescent COVID-19 samples originated in the United States, Italy and Spain. Sources were T cells, B-cell-depleted T cells, or PBMCs; the material itself was cDNA or gDNA.

This CDR3 region has 15 residues. With 6 bases clipped from V and 0 bases from J, the junction kept 3 bases outside the gene matches. Germline CDR1 LNHDA, CDR2 SQIVND (reference sequence). Per the authors' pipeline: It was from reference gene primer amplification that nucleated cell counts were estimated. TCRdb's table, derived via immunoSEQ multiplex PCR, lists solely in-frame clones and lacks some. The V and J calls and the clone size are those of that table, but D and trimming were determined from the DNA. Here the sample spans some 240,000 clones, more than 75% being singletons. Everyone who took part was 18 to 89 years old, and they came from 24 US areas.

The chain is built from TRBV19 and TRBJ2-2; TRBD1 matches 8 bases. This TCR derives from a woman in her thirties or forties with acute COVID-19. The sequenced sample was PBMCs or T cells enriched from blood (not recorded which). CDR3 in amino acids: CASRPGQANTGELFF. Written as DNA, the CDR3 is TGTGCCAGTAGACCGGGACAGGCGAACACCGGGGAGCTGTTTTTT. The variable domain in full, completed from reference TRBV19 and TRBJ2-2, reads DGGITQSPKYLFRKEGQNVTLSCEQNLNHDAMYWYRQDPGQGLRLIYYSQIVNDFQKGDIAEGYSVSREKKESFPLTVTSAQKNPTAFYLCASRPGQANTGELFFGEGSRLTVL.